What follows are 21 T cell receptor beta chains derived from one specimen sequenced in a study of long-term antiretroviral therapy in people with HIV. Samples were assayed with immunoSEQ v3.0 at survey level. Profiling relied on immunoSEQ multiplex PCR, and the TCRdb table lists in-frame clones only, not all of them. The top ten clones hold more than 3% of a sample with more than 20,000 clones, about 88% of them seen once. Material: unsorted PBMCs, obtained 1.9 years after starting antiretroviral therapy. The source is a woman aged 25 to 39 with HIV.

The chain uses TRBV29-1 and TRBJ2-7; a possible D gene is TRBD1 (6 bases). In germline, CDR1 is SQVTM, CDR2 ANQGSEA. This CDR3 comprises 15 residues. Trimming pared 2 bases from V and 6 bases from J, leaving 20 bases between. In DNA, the CDR3 is TGCAGCGTTGAATTAATGGACAGTCGGGCTAGCGAGCAGTACTTC. As protein: CSVELMDSRASEQYF.

This sequence joins TRBV5-1 and TRBJ1-3, with D unclear. The CDR3 loop spans 14 amino acids. Germline values: CDR1 SGHRS, CDR2 YFSETQ. The V and J ends lost 3 bases and 1 base respectively, with 8 bases between them. This CDR3 is CASSYAPSGNTIYF. The CDR3 coding sequence is TGCGCCAGCAGCTACGCACCTTCTGGAAACACCATATATTTT.

The V call is TRBV14, the J call TRBJ2-7; weak D call: TRBD1 (5 bases). CDR1 is SGHDN and CDR2 is FVKESK in the germline V gene. The CDR3 is made up of 18 amino acids. Deletions cut 0 bases from V and 2 bases from J, with 20 bases between. The CDR3 nucleotides read TGTGCCAGCAGCCAAGAGTATTCCCCGTGGGGCAACCCCTACGAGCAGTACTTC. Encoded protein: CASSQEYSPWGNPYEQYF. The full variable domain, with the rest looked up from reference TRBV14 and TRBJ2-7, is EAGVTQFPSHSVIEKGQTVTLRCDPISGHDNLYWYRRVMGKEIKFLLHFVKESKQDESGMPNNRFLAERTGGTYSTLKVQPAELEDSGVYFCASSQEYSPWGNPYEQYFGPGTRLTVT.

The chain uses TRBV6-1 and TRBJ1-1; tentative D call: TRBD1 (5 bases). Trimming took 7 bases from V and 6 from J, leaving 12 bases between them. The CDR3 length is 12 residues. CDR1 is MNHNS and CDR2 is SASEGT in the germline V gene. The CDR3 loop reads CASTRERAEAFF. The CDR3 nucleotides read TGTGCCAGCACCAGGGAGAGGGCTGAAGCTTTCTTT.

The J gene is TRBJ2-5, the V gene TRBV27; no definite D call. V lost 5 bases, J lost 5 bases, and 9 bases lay in between. Germline CDR1 reads MNHEY; CDR2 reads SMNVEV (reference sequence). CDR3 length equals 12 residues. The CDR3 loop is CASSRQGETQYF. The CDR3, as DNA: TGTGCCAGCAGTCGCCAAGGGGAGACCCAGTACTTC.

The chain recombines TRBV5-6 with TRBJ1-1; D gene unclear. Between the trimmed V and J ends, which lost 2 bases and 0 bases, there was a span of 8 bases. This CDR3 region has 14 residues. Germline assignment: CDR1 SGHDT and CDR2 YYEEEE. CDR3 nucleotides: TGTGCCAGCAGCTTTAGCGGGATGAACACTGAAGCTTTCTTT. Translation gives CASSFSGMNTEAFF. Drawing the rest from reference TRBV5-6 and TRBJ1-1, the complete variable domain is DAGVTQSPTHLIKTRGQQVTLRCSPKSGHDTVSWYQQALGQGPQFIFQYYEEEERQRGNFPDRFSGHQFPNYSSELNVNALLLGDSALYLCASSFSGMNTEAFFGQGTRLTVV.

This clone was counted once. V gene TRBV5-6 combines with J gene TRBJ1-1; 11 bases are shared with TRBD1. Germline V lookup: CDR1 SGHDT, CDR2 YYEEEE. The CDR3 loop spans 13 amino acids. V shed 5 bases and J 4 bases; nucleotides not matched to a gene: 1. Here the CDR3 DNA reads TGTGCCAGCAGGGGACAGGGGGGCACTGAAGCTTTCTTT. Protein sequence: CASRGQGGTEAFF.

This chain connects TRBV7-2 to TRBJ1-2; no firm D call. CDR1 and CDR2 from the germline V gene are SGHTA and FQGNSA. V lost 6 bases and J 2 bases, leaving 7 bases between the germline ends. The CDR3 contains 12 residues. The DNA of the CDR3 is TGTGCCAGCAGGCGGTCGAACTATGGCTACACCTTC. This sequence encodes CASRRSNYGYTF. Using reference TRBV7-2 and TRBJ1-2 for the parts outside the CDR3, the full variable domain is GAGVSQSPSNKVTEKGKDVELRCDPISGHTALYWYRQSLGQGLEFLIYFQGNSAPDKSGLPSDRFSAERTGGSVSTLTIQRTQQEDSAVYLCASRRSNYGYTFGSGTRLTVV.

The DNA of the CDR3 is TGTGCCAGCAGCCCTCCGTTTAGAGGGGCTAACTATGGCTACACCTTC. Amino acid sequence: CASSPPFRGANYGYTF. The chain has TRBV7-9 and TRBJ1-2; tentative D call: TRBD1 (5 bases). This CDR3 region has 16 residues. V shed 5 bases and J shed 0 bases, with 16 bases lying between them. Germline V lookup: CDR1 SEHNR, CDR2 FQNEAQ (reference sequence).

This chain joins TRBV4-2 and TRBJ2-1; a possible D gene is TRBD2 (7 bases). Trimming left V 2 bases short and J 9 bases short, with 17 bases between. Germline V CDR1 and CDR2: LGHNA, YNFKEQ. The CDR3 contains 15 residues. Here the CDR3 reads CASSQLNGGQGEQFF. CDR3 coding DNA: TGTGCCAGCAGCCAACTAAACGGGGGGCAGGGTGAGCAGTTCTTC.

The CDR3 region is CASSEFQGGNTEAFF. CDR3 in DNA: TGTGCCAGCAGTGAATTTCAGGGAGGAAACACTGAAGCTTTCTTT. This chain connects TRBV25-1 to TRBJ1-1; tentative D call: TRBD1 (5 bases). V was clipped by 1 base and J by 2 bases, with 11 bases between them. In germline, CDR1 is MGHDK, CDR2 SYGVNS. The CDR3 length is 15 residues.

The chain employs TRBV20-1 and TRBJ1-2, with TRBD1 matching over 7 bases. V lost 6 bases and J lost 7; bases outside the gene matches: 5. Germline CDR1 reads DFQATT; CDR2 reads SNEGSKA (reference sequence). CDR3 length: 11 amino acids. The CDR3 reads CSATDRRGYTF. The CDR3 DNA is TGCAGTGCCACGGACAGGCGTGGCTACACCTTC.

CDR3 region: CASSETQNSNYEQYF. CDR3 nucleotides: TGTGCCAGCAGTGAAACGCAGAATTCTAACTACGAGCAGTACTTC. The genes are TRBV6-1 and TRBJ2-7; the D is unclear. Germline CDR1 and CDR2: MNHNS and SASEGT. V lost 2 bases and J lost 3, with 14 bases in between. This CDR3 region has 15 residues.

The CDR3 sequence: CASSPPWDDPWGYTF. CDR3 sequence (DNA): TGTGCCAGTAGCCCCCCCTGGGATGACCCTTGGGGCTACACCTTC. The chain joins TRBV19 to TRBJ1-2; D ambiguous. Trimming removed 6 bases at V and 8 bases at J, with 22 bases between. This CDR3 spans 15 amino acids. The V gene's germline CDR1 is LNHDA and CDR2 SQIVND (reference sequence).

The V and J genes are TRBV7-6 and TRBJ2-7; D may be TRBD1 (5 bases). The CDR3 is 11 residues long. The V gene's germline CDR1 is SGHVS and CDR2 FNYEAQ. Trimming took off 4 bases at V and 5 bases at J, with 6 bases between the two ends. CDR3 in DNA: TGTGCCAGCAGCTCAGGGAACGAGCAGTACTTC. Amino acid sequence: CASSSGNEQYF.

V is TRBV9 and J is TRBJ2-3, with a tentative D call TRBD1 (6 bases). V shed 5 bases and J shed 0 bases, with 13 bases lying between them. Looked up from germline, CDR1 is SGDLS and CDR2 is YYNGEE. CDR3 size: 15 residues. CDR3 sequence: CASSTGTSSTDTQYF. DNA for the CDR3: TGTGCCAGCAGTACAGGGACGTCTAGCACAGATACGCAGTATTTT.

The chain employs TRBV5-1 and TRBJ1-6; 8 bases agree with TRBD1. Germline CDR1 and CDR2: SGHRS and YFSETQ. The junction had 0 bases not matched to a gene; V was cut back by 0 bases and J by 7 bases. The CDR3 has 14 amino acids. The CDR3 bases are TGCGCCAGCAGCTTGGGACAGGGGAATTCACCCCTCCACTTT. Translating it yields CASSLGQGNSPLHF.

V usage is TRBV7-6 and J usage is TRBJ1-4; no clear D. The CDR3 has 17 amino acids. CDR1 SGHVS and CDR2 FNYEAQ come from the germline V gene. With 1 base removed from V and 0 bases from J, the gap between germline ends came to 12 bases. The chain's CDR3 is CASSLVGGFATNEKLFF. The CDR3 DNA reads as TGTGCCAGCAGCTTAGTCGGAGGGTTTGCAACTAATGAAAAACTGTTTTTT.

As for this clone: At one of its ends the junction is not consistent with the germline gene, which may arise from a read error. The CDR3 protein is CASSLVDQGTQYF. CDR3 nucleotide sequence: TGTGCCAGCAGCTTAGTAGACCAAGGGACCCAGTACTTC. This sequence joins TRBV7-3 and TRBJ2-5; D unclear. The CDR3 has 13 residues. From germline, CDR1 is SGHTA and CDR2 FQGTGA.

The J gene is TRBJ2-3, the V gene TRBV5-1; TRBD2 matches at 11 bases. The V segment lost 4 bases and the J segment 2 bases; nucleotides outside the gene matches: 9. Germline V lookup: CDR1 SGHRS, CDR2 YFSETQ. There are 17 residues in the CDR3. CDR3 sequence: CASSKGRLAGNTDTQYF. The CDR3 region has the DNA TGCGCCAGCAGCAAAGGTCGACTAGCGGGGAACACAGATACGCAGTATTTT.

The V and J genes are TRBV27 and TRBJ2-5; D remains ambiguous. The V gene lost 6 bases and the J gene lost 3 bases, with 8 bases spanning the gap. Looked up from germline, CDR1 is MNHEY and CDR2 is SMNVEV (reference sequence). This CDR3 has 12 residues. CDR3 protein: CASRGPEETQYF. The CDR3 nucleotides are TGTGCCAGCAGGGGCCCTGAAGAGACCCAGTACTTC.